This T cell receptor (beta chain) was sequenced for a study of blood T cell repertoires in COVID-19. Study overall: PBMCs, B-cell-depleted T cells, or T cells were the source of the cDNA or gDNA that made up the material.

The CDR3 extends over 13 amino acids. Germline CDR1 reads MGHRA; CDR2 reads YSYEKL. Trimming stripped 3 bases from V and 6 bases from J, with 9 bases between. The method was immunoSEQ multiplex PCR; TCRdb's version includes in-frame clones alone and lacks a portion of them. The sample includes over 100,000 clones, around four fifths seen only once; the top ten take 7% to 9.5%. Sequencing was performed on peripheral blood. V usage is TRBV4-1 and J usage is TRBJ2-1; D unresolved. The TCR was taken from a man in his 70s with acute or convalescent COVID-19. CDR3 in amino acids: CASSHSNGNEQFF. DNA for the CDR3: TGCGCCAGCAGCCACTCTAATGGCAATGAGCAGTTCTTC.